This entry is about one T cell receptor beta chain. The data originate from a study of blood T cell repertoires in COVID-19. Study information: Some COVID-19 samples were acute and others convalescent; all came from the United States, Italy and Spain. In each case, the material was cDNA or gDNA derived from T cells, B-cell-depleted T cells, or PBMCs.

Original methodology: Reference gene primers were amplified, and this amplification served to estimate nucleated cell counts. Produced via immunoSEQ multiplex PCR; TCRdb's table is partial and in-frame only. V and J calls and clone size follow that table, whereas D and trimming were derived from the DNA. Of 150,000 to 200,000 clones listed, around 84% are singletons. CDR1 and CDR2 from the germline V gene are LGHNT and FRNRAP. CDR3 size: 13 residues. Trimming cost V 6 bases and J 5 bases, with 13 bases left between them. The sequenced sample was peripheral blood. V is TRBV12-5 and J is TRBJ1-1; D is unresolved. The clonotype comes from a woman in her seventies with COVID-19, enrolled during active disease. The CDR3, as DNA: TGTGCTAGTGGCACAGACCTCGGAACTGAAGCTTTCTTT. This gives the protein CASGTDLGTEAFF.